The text below deals with one T cell receptor (beta chain). Trimming stripped 0 bases from V and 2 bases from J, with 12 bases between. This CDR3 is 16 amino acids long. Per germline, CDR1 SGHNT and CDR2 YYREEE (reference sequence). This specimen belongs to a study of blood T cell repertoires in COVID-19. Study-level information: Some COVID-19 samples were acute and others convalescent; all came from the United States, Italy and Spain. Sources were T cells, B-cell-depleted T cells, or PBMCs; the material itself was cDNA or gDNA.

Authors' methods: Scientists estimated how many nucleated cells there were by amplifying reference gene primers. The assay was immunoSEQ multiplex PCR, and TCRdb's table has in-frame clones only and misses some. V and J calls plus clone size are reproduced from that table; the DNA served to infer D and trimming. The sample lists approximately 270,000 clones, just over 85% occurring once. This sequence was found in an elderly man with acute or convalescent COVID-19. This chain connects TRBV5-4 to TRBJ1-3; no reliable D call. The specimen sequenced was peripheral blood. The CDR3 here is CASSLGAGSPGNTIYF. The CDR3 nucleotides are TGTGCCAGCAGCTTGGGGGCAGGATCCCCTGGAAACACCATATATTTT.